Below, 27 T cell receptor beta chains from the same sample are listed, as sequenced in a study of cytomegalovirus exposure and HLA in healthy donors. It was with 60 Vbeta and 13 Jbeta primers that the PCR ran. The protocol was immunoSEQ multiplex PCR, while the TCRdb copy is restricted to in-frame clones and leaves out a portion. The table shows over 130,000 clones, with around 78% occurring only once. Material: PBMCs. The receptors come from a woman in her 40s in good health and CMV-seropositive.

This chain uses TRBV6-5 with TRBJ2-1, with 8 bases fitting TRBD2. CDR1 is MNHEY and CDR2 is SVGAGI in the germline V gene. The V segment lost 6 bases and the J segment 0 bases; nucleotides outside the gene matches: 4. This CDR3 is 15 amino acids long. The CDR3 here is CASSLSGSSYNEQFF. The CDR3 DNA follows: TGTGCCAGCAGCTTAAGCGGGAGCTCCTACAATGAGCAGTTCTTC.

The rearrangement joins TRBV18 to TRBJ2-6; TRBD1 matches 7 bases. The CDR3 length is 14 residues. J was trimmed by 5 bases and V by 6 bases; bases with no gene match: 4. Germline V CDR1 and CDR2: KGHSH, LQKENI. The CDR3 bases are TGTGCCAGCTCTCCGACAGGGTGGGCCAACGTCCTGACTTTC. It encodes CASSPTGWANVLTF.

This chain joins TRBV5-1 and TRBJ1-2, with 10 bases fitting TRBD1. The CDR3 sequence is 15 residues long. V shed 6 bases and J 3 bases; nucleotides not matched to a gene: 8. The germline V gene encodes CDR1 SGHRS and CDR2 YFSETQ. Here the CDR3 DNA reads TGCGCCAGCACGGGCCGGGACAGGGGCCACTATGGCTACACCTTC. Translating gives CASTGRDRGHYGYTF. Full variable domain (missing parts from reference TRBV5-1 and TRBJ1-2): KAGVTQTPRYLIKTRGQQVTLSCSPISGHRSVSWYQQTPGQGLQFLFEYFSETQRNKGNFPGRFSGRQFSNSRSEMNVSTLELGDSALYLCASTGRDRGHYGYTFGSGTRLTVV.

This clone was counted a single time. The chain joins TRBV2 to TRBJ2-5, with 7 positions matching TRBD1. Germline V gene sequence: CDR1 SNHLY, CDR2 FYNNEI. With V trimmed by 5 bases and J by 6 bases, 9 bases remained unmatched. The CDR3 has 14 amino acids. The CDR3 DNA is TGTGCCAGCAGTTCCACAGGGGTTAAAAAGACCCAGTACTTC. It codes for CASSSTGVKKTQYF.

This clone was seen only a few times. V gene TRBV19 combines with J gene TRBJ1-2; tentative D call: TRBD1 (5 bases). CDR1 LNHDA and CDR2 SQIVND come from the germline V gene (reference sequence). CDR3 length: 15 amino acids. The V end lost 5 bases, the J end lost 3 bases, and 16 bases lay between the germline ends. The CDR3 DNA follows: TGTGCCAGTAGTGAAACCGGGACTGCTGACTATGGCTACACCTTC. Its translation is CASSETGTADYGYTF.

The genes are TRBV2 and TRBJ1-1; perhaps TRBD1 as D (5 bases). From germline, CDR1 is SNHLY and CDR2 FYNNEI. CDR3 length: 16 amino acids. V lost 7 bases and J lost 3, with 21 bases in between. CDR3 in amino acids: CASTKTDDLQYTEAFF. The CDR3 nucleotides read TGTGCCAGCACAAAGACAGATGATTTACAGTACACTGAAGCTTTCTTT.

The chain is built from TRBV11-2 and TRBJ2-1; 8 bases fit TRBD1. The J segment lost 7 bases and the V segment lost 7 bases, leaving 0 bases of the junction unmatched. The CDR3 has 11 residues. Germline CDR1 is SGHAT and CDR2 is FQNNGV. The CDR3 DNA reads as TGTGCCAGCAACAGGGGGAATGAGCAGTTCTTC. This encodes CASNRGNEQFF.

To note about this clone: Other DNA sequences in this specimen translate into the identical CDR3. The V gene is TRBV15, the J gene TRBJ2-1; D call uncertain. Germline V gene lookup returns CDR1 LNHNV and CDR2 YYDKDF (reference sequence). Between the trimmed V and J ends, which lost 0 bases and 9 bases, there was a span of 9 bases. This CDR3 is built from 13 residues. The CDR3 sequence: CATSRDLTGEQFF. DNA for the CDR3: TGTGCCACCAGCAGAGATCTTACGGGTGAGCAGTTCTTC.

V gene TRBV28 combines with J gene TRBJ2-6; 12 bases fit TRBD2. Germline CDR1 MDHEN, CDR2 SYDVKM. After removal of 5 bases from V and 0 bases from J, the junction contained 11 bases not matched to a gene. The CDR3 loop spans 20 amino acids. The CDR3 sequence is CASSLPTSGRGDSGANVLTF. In DNA, the CDR3 is TGTGCCAGCAGTCTCCCGACTAGCGGGAGAGGGGACTCTGGGGCCAACGTCCTGACTTTC.

As to this clone: Relative to the germline gene, one junction end is altered; a read error may explain this. V gene TRBV5-1 combines with J gene TRBJ2-3, with 8 bases aligning to TRBD2. The CDR3 length is 16 residues. CDR1 and CDR2 from the germline V gene are SGHRS and YFSETQ. The CDR3 bases are TGCGCCAGCAGTTTGGGGACTAGTTTTGATACAGATACGCAGTATTTT. Protein sequence: CASSLGTSFDTDTQYF.

This clone was counted a single time. CDR3 in DNA: TGTGCCAGCAGCCCAGGACTAGAGCCGATCCGGCAGTATTTT. It specifies CASSPGLEPIRQYF. The rearrangement joins TRBV11-3 to TRBJ2-3, with 7 bases aligning to TRBD2. The CDR3 spans 14 residues. Germline V gene lookup returns CDR1 SGHNT and CDR2 YENEEA. V was pared by 5 bases and J by 11 bases, with 13 bases of the junction left unmatched.

Turning to this clone: At the DNA level, this CDR3 is encoded by other sequences in the same sample as well. The chain joins TRBV29-1 to TRBJ1-1; tentatively, D is TRBD1 (6 bases). The CDR3 covers 12 residues. Germline loops: CDR1 SQVTM, CDR2 ANQGSEA. Deletions cut 6 bases from V and 1 base from J, with 9 bases between. The CDR3 here is CSVWGQNTEAFF. CDR3 coding DNA: TGCAGCGTCTGGGGACAGAACACTGAAGCTTTCTTT. Based on the CDR3 plus reference TRBV29-1 and TRBJ1-1, the full variable domain is SAVISQKPSRDICQRGTSLTIQCQVDSQVTMMFWYRQQPGQSLTLIATANQGSEATYESGFVIDKFPISRPNLTFSTLTVSNMSPEDSSIYLCSVWGQNTEAFFGQGTRLTVV.

V usage is TRBV5-1 and J usage is TRBJ2-2, with a possible D match to TRBD1 (6 bases). This CDR3 contains 17 residues. CDR1 is SGHRS, CDR2 YFSETQ, per germline. Trimming took off 4 bases at V and 5 bases at J, with 21 bases between the two ends. The CDR3 nucleotides are TGCGCCAGCAGCAAAAACTCCGGGACAACGAGGACCGGGGAGCTGTTTTTT. As protein: CASSKNSGTTRTGELFF.

The rearrangement joins TRBV11-3 to TRBJ2-2; 9 bases align to TRBD2. Trimming at V came to 1 base and at J to 4 bases, leaving 1 base not matched to a gene. The germline V gene has CDR1 SGHNT and CDR2 YENEEA. There are 15 residues in the CDR3. The CDR3 is CASSLGGLATGELFF. CDR3 DNA sequence: TGTGCCAGCAGCTTAGGGGGACTAGCCACCGGGGAGCTGTTTTTT.

The chain links TRBV7-2 to TRBJ2-1, with D possibly matching TRBD2 (5 bases). The CDR3 covers 13 residues. Trimming took off 5 bases at V and 5 bases at J, with 10 bases between the two ends. CDR1 is SGHTA, CDR2 FQGNSA, per germline. This chain's CDR3 is CASSRTLDNEQFF. CDR3 nucleotides: TGTGCCAGCAGCCGCACACTAGACAATGAGCAGTTCTTC.

This chain connects TRBV7-9 to TRBJ2-5; 9 bases agree with TRBD2. Gene TRBJ2-7 matches the end of the DNA better, so the J call may be wrong. This CDR3 comprises 16 residues. Germline CDR1 and CDR2: SEHNR and FQNEAQ (reference sequence). CDR3 sequence: CASSLLEREATYEQYF. The CDR3 bases are TGTGCCAGCAGCTTATTAGAGCGGGAGGCCACGTACGAGCAGTACTTC.

The genes are TRBV7-8 and TRBJ2-1; possible D gene TRBD1, 5 bases. The germline gives CDR1 SGHVS, CDR2 FQNEAQ. V was shortened by 3 bases and J by 4 bases, with 7 bases between the two germline ends. This CDR3 contains 13 residues. CDR3 DNA: TGTGCCAGCAGCTTGCGACAGTACAATGAGCAGTTCTTC. Translating gives CASSLRQYNEQFF.

This clone appeared a few times. The rearrangement joins TRBV7-2 to TRBJ2-5; 13 bases line up with TRBD2. This CDR3 is built from 15 residues. Per the germline V gene, CDR1 is SGHTA and CDR2 is FQGNSA. J gave up 7 bases and V 2 bases, and 4 bases lay outside the gene matches. CDR3 in amino acids: CASSLTSGRVGTQYF. CDR3 in DNA: TGTGCCAGCAGCTTAACTAGCGGGAGGGTGGGGACCCAGTACTTC.

This chain uses TRBV7-8 with TRBJ2-5; 7 nucleotides align to TRBD1. Judging by the DNA end, TRBJ2-7 fits better; the J call may be wrong. The CDR3 sequence is 14 residues long. Germline V lookup: CDR1 SGHVS, CDR2 FQNEAQ. The CDR3 DNA reads TGTGCCAGCAGGGAGGAACAGGGGAGTTACGAGCAGTACTTC. Translation: CASREEQGSYEQYF.

The gene calls are TRBV27 and TRBJ1-2; TRBD1 matches at 10 bases. V dropped 2 bases and J dropped 7; count of bases not matched to a gene: 4. The CDR3 is made up of 14 amino acids. Germline lookup yields CDR1 MNHEY and CDR2 SMNVEV (reference sequence). The CDR3 spells CASSLGQGVFGYTF. The DNA of the CDR3 is TGTGCCAGCAGTTTAGGACAGGGGGTCTTTGGCTACACCTTC.

V gene TRBV27 combines with J gene TRBJ1-2, with D perhaps TRBD1 (6 bases). Trimming removed 8 bases at V and 5 bases at J, with 15 bases between. The CDR3 runs 13 residues. In germline, CDR1 is MNHEY, CDR2 SMNVEV (reference sequence). In DNA, the CDR3 is TGTGCCAGCCGAACTTTACAGGGTTATGGCTACACCTTC. Protein: CASRTLQGYGYTF.

This chain joins TRBV7-9 and TRBJ2-7; possible D gene TRBD1, 6 bases. Germline CDR1 reads SEHNR; CDR2 reads FQNEAQ (reference sequence). The CDR3 covers 17 residues. V was pared by 0 bases and J by 6 bases, with 21 bases between. CDR3 bases: TGTGCCAGCAGCTTAGCCCGCCTTTCAGGGGATGGGCGCGAGCAGTACTTC. Its protein product is CASSLARLSGDGREQYF.

The chain joins TRBV7-9 to TRBJ2-1; tentatively, D is TRBD2 (5 bases). Trimming left V 1 base short and J 1 base short, with 11 bases between. There are 16 residues in the CDR3. From germline, CDR1 is SEHNR and CDR2 FQNEAQ (reference sequence). The CDR3 is CASSLVPADSYNEQFF. The CDR3 DNA is TGTGCCAGCAGCTTAGTTCCAGCGGATTCCTACAATGAGCAGTTCTTC.

The J gene is TRBJ1-1, the V gene TRBV21-1; TRBD1 is the table's D call and was not checked against the DNA. TRBV21-1 is a pseudogene locus. This CDR3 has 14 amino acids. The chain's CDR3 is CASSKGAGETEAFF. The CDR3 nucleotides read TGTGCCAGCAGCAAAGGAGCAGGGGAGACTGAAGCTTTCTTT.

The table lists this clone with a few counts. The chain couples TRBV19 to TRBJ1-1; D may be TRBD1 (5 bases). V lost 5 bases to trimming and J lost 0 bases, with 10 bases between them. The CDR3 extends over 14 amino acids. CDR1 is LNHDA, CDR2 SQIVND, per germline (reference sequence). The CDR3 bases are TGTGCCAGTAGTTTCGACAGACTGAACACTGAAGCTTTCTTT. Its translation: CASSFDRLNTEAFF.

The CDR3 sequence: CASSLTGTDTQYF. In DNA, the CDR3 is TGTGCCAGCAGTTTGACAGGCACAGATACGCAGTATTTT. The V call is TRBV25-1, the J call TRBJ2-3; the D gene is possibly TRBD1 (5 bases). The germline V and J ends were trimmed by 5 bases and 1 base, with 7 bases remaining between them. Germline values: CDR1 MGHDK, CDR2 SYGVNS. The CDR3 sequence is 13 residues long.

V is TRBV5-4 and J is TRBJ2-7; D uncertain. V dropped 3 bases and J dropped 5 bases, with 12 bases sitting between them. CDR3 length: 13 amino acids. Germline CDR1 SGHNT, CDR2 YYREEE (reference sequence). CDR3 loop: CASSSSGPHEQYF. The CDR3, as DNA: TGTGCCAGCAGCTCCTCAGGCCCCCACGAGCAGTACTTC.